A selection of T cell receptor beta chains follows, all from one sample in a study of T cell responses to AZD1222 COVID-19 vaccine. Libraries were prepared by immunoSEQ multiplex PCR; TCRdb keeps only in-frame clonotypes and omits some of them. The sample shows over 65,000 clones, about nine tenths of them seen only once. This specimen was peripheral blood, taken on day 0 of AZD1222 vaccination. All receptors come from an adult in good health. Each CDR3 is given with its conserved first and last residue. The D gene is left open where the match is weak. Clone size is stated in some rows and not others, as once, few, many or a class when expanded.

-	-	TRBV4-1	TRBJ2-7	TGCGCCAGCAGCCATCCCTCCGGGCTAGCGATCAACGAGCAGTACTTC	CASSHPSGLAINEQYF
-	-	TRBV5-6	TRBJ1-4	TGTGCCAGCAGCCCCAGGCAGGGGACCTTAAATGAAAAACTGTTTTTT	CASSPRQGTLNEKLFF
-	-	TRBV14	TRBJ1-4	TGTGCCAGTAGCACGAATGGGTTGGCCAATGAAAAACTGTTTTTT	CASSTNGLANEKLFF
-	-	TRBV7-2	TRBJ1-1	TGTGCCAGCAGCCCCCGTGAGGGGGGCACTGAAGCTTTCTTT	CASSPREGGTEAFF
-	-	TRBV6-5	TRBJ2-7	TGTGCCAGCAAGCAGACAGGCCGTGGGGAGCAGTACTTC	CASKQTGRGEQYF
-	-	TRBV7-6	TRBJ1-1	TGTGCCAGCAGCCTGGGGACGTTGAACACTGAAGCTTTCTTT	CASSLGTLNTEAFF
TRBD1	-	TRBV7-3	TRBJ1-3	TGTGCCAGCAGTCCCGGACAGGGGCTCTCTGGAAACACCATATATTTT	CASSPGQGLSGNTIYF
-	-	TRBV7-9	TRBJ1-2	TGTGCCAGCAGCTTAGAAACCGGGACCTATGGCTACACCTTC	CASSLETGTYGYTF
TRBD1	-	TRBV4-2	TRBJ2-7	TGTGCCAGCAGCCAAGGACAGGGGGCGCGGTACGAGCAGTACTTC	CASSQGQGARYEQYF
-	-	TRBV7-6	TRBJ2-6	TGTGCCAGCAGCCCTAGTCGGGCTGGGGCCAACGTCCTGACTTTC	CASSPSRAGANVLTF
TRBD1	-	TRBV7-2	TRBJ2-1	TGTGCCAGCAGCCCCTGGACAGGGGGAAATGAGCAGTTCTTC	CASSPWTGGNEQFF
-	-	TRBV7-2	TRBJ2-7	TGTGCCAGCACCCGACGGATCAACCCGCGGGACGAGCAGTACTTC	CASTRRINPRDEQYF
-	once	TRBV28	TRBJ2-5	TGTGCCAGTCCCGTGGGGGCTGAGTGGGAGACCCAGTACTTC	CASPVGAEWETQYF
TRBD1	-	TRBV7-9	TRBJ1-3	TGTGCCAGCAGCGTTGGACAGGGGATAATAGACACCATATATTTT	CASSVGQGIIDTIYF
-	-	TRBV30	TRBJ1-5	TGTGCCTGGAAAAGACAGACTTATAGCAATCAGCCCCAGCATTTT	CAWKRQTYSNQPQHF
TRBD1	-	TRBV19	TRBJ1-1	TGTGCCAGTAGTATGTGGACAGGGGGCACTGAAGCTTTCTTT	CASSMWTGGTEAFF
-	-	TRBV3-1/TRBV3-2	TRBJ1-1	TGTGCCAGCAGATCTACAGGGTGGTCTGAAGCTTTCTTT	CASRSTGWSEAFF
TRBD1	-	TRBV7-9	TRBJ1-4	TGTGCCAGCAGCTCCTCAGGGGGCGAGGGTGAAAAACTGTTTTTT	CASSSSGGEGEKLFF
TRBD1	-	TRBV29-1	TRBJ1-2	TGCAGCGTACCGGGACAGGGAGTTAGTGGCTACACCTTC	CSVPGQGVSGYTF
-	-	TRBV5-6	TRBJ1-1	TGTGCCAGCACGTTTCTGGGGAACACTGAAGCTTTCTTT	CASTFLGNTEAFF
-	-	TRBV27	TRBJ2-7	TGTGCCAGCGCGACGGACCCCTACGAGCAGTACTTC	CASATDPYEQYF
-	-	TRBV6-5	TRBJ1-2	TGTGCCAGCAGTTACTCGGGCGGATCCTATGGCTACACCTTC	CASSYSGGSYGYTF
-	-	TRBV7-9	TRBJ1-3	TGTGCCAGCAGCTTAAAGTGGGGGGACACCATATATTTT	CASSLKWGDTIYF
TRBD1	-	TRBV4-1	TRBJ2-7	TGCGCCAGCAGCCAATATGGGACAGGGGGCAGGTACGAGCAGTACTTC	CASSQYGTGGRYEQYF
TRBD2	-	TRBV7-6	TRBJ2-5	TGTGCCAGCAGCGTCACCTCTAGCGGGGGGCAAGAGACCCAGTACTTC	CASSVTSSGGQETQYF
TRBD2	-	TRBV6-4	TRBJ2-3	TGTGCCAGCAGTGTCGGGACTAGCGGCACAGATACGCAGTATTTT	CASSVGTSGTDTQYF
TRBD1	-	TRBV5-1	TRBJ2-5	TGCGCCAGCAGCAGAGGGACAGGGGGCGAAGAGACCCAGTACTTC	CASSRGTGGEETQYF
-	-	TRBV28	TRBJ2-2	TGTGCCAGCAGTTGGAACACCGGGGAGCTGTTTTTT	CASSWNTGELFF
-	-	TRBV5-6	TRBJ1-5	TGTGCCAGCAGGCACGTTTCTCTTCCCCAGCATTTT	CASRHVSLPQHF
-	-	TRBV24-1	TRBJ2-1	TGTGCCACCAGTGACCCCGGGACATCTACCTACAATGAGCAGTTCTTC	CATSDPGTSTYNEQFF
TRBD1	once	TRBV27	TRBJ2-5	TGTGCCAGCAGTTTTTTGTTACAGGGGGCCGGAGAGACCCAGTACTTC	CASSFLLQGAGETQYF
TRBD1	once	TRBV7-9	TRBJ2-1	TGTGCCAGCAGCTTTCGAACAGGGGGCTCCTACAATGAGCAGTTCTTC	CASSFRTGGSYNEQFF
TRBD1	-	TRBV7-2	TRBJ2-4	TGTGCCAGCAGCAAGACATCCGGGACAGGGGTGACCAAAAACATTCAGTACTTC	CASSKTSGTGVTKNIQYF
-	-	TRBV3-1/TRBV3-2	TRBJ1-2	TGTGCCAGCAGGGACAGCTTAAATGGCTACACCTTC	CASRDSLNGYTF
-	-	TRBV7-8	TRBJ1-1	TGTGCCAGCAGTTATAACATAGGACAAGGGAATGAAGCTTTCTTT	CASSYNIGQGNEAFF
-	once	TRBV24-1	TRBJ1-2	TGTGCCACCTGGGGGCAGGGAGAGGGCGGCTATGGCTACACCTTC	CATWGQGEGGYGYTF
-	-	TRBV4-2	TRBJ1-4	TGTGCCAGCAGCCAGGGTGCTGAAAAACTGTTTTTT	CASSQGAEKLFF
-	-	TRBV27	TRBJ2-3	TGTGCCAGCAGTTTATCAACGGGACTCCCCCCTAGCACAGATACGCAGTATTTT	CASSLSTGLPPSTDTQYF
-	-	TRBV3-1/TRBV3-2	TRBJ2-2	TGTGCCAGCAGCCAAGTGGGTTTGACCCCCTCAACCGGGGAGCTGTTTTTT	CASSQVGLTPSTGELFF